The clone carrying this T cell receptor (beta chain) has a count of ten or more. The entry originates in a study of T cells in Graves' hyperthyroidism and ophthalmopathy. TCR beta CDR3 region amplification was performed from RNA transcripts. HTBI primers were employed in a first-round RT-PCR of the TCR CDR3. TCRdb re-derived calls from the multiplex PCR reads in MiXCR, one entry per CDR3 protein. The table lists 350,000 to 450,000 distinct CDR3 sequences, around 13% of them singletons, with roughly 9.6% in the top ten. The CDR3 has 14 amino acids. The junction had 5 bases not matched to a gene; V was cut back by 7 bases and J by 3 bases. Germline V CDR1 and CDR2: SNHLY, FYNNEI.

Specimen: blood. The TCR was taken from a woman aged 55-75 years with Graves' hyperthyroidism. The chain uses TRBV2 and TRBJ2-1, with 8 positions matching TRBD2. The CDR3 loop reads CASKNSGIYNEQFF. DNA of the CDR3: TGTGCCAGCAAAAATAGCGGGATCTACAATGAGCAGTTCTTC.